This TCR beta chain emerged from a study of tumor-infiltrating lymphocytes in primary liver carcinoma. From roughly 470 ng total RNA, TCR beta cDNA was generated with a primer in the constant region. Modified slightly, ARM-PCR produced TCR beta libraries over three nested multiplex PCR rounds. The two initial PCR rounds, roughly 11 cycles each, used TRBV1-TRBV30 forward and C-beta reverse primers. TCRdb re-derived calls from the multiplex PCR reads in MiXCR, one entry per CDR3 protein. The top ten clones hold less than 75% of a sample with about 180,000 distinct CDR3 sequences, 50% to 75% of them seen once. Germline DNA was also extracted, with blood RNA taken from unsorted whole blood. Germline-derived CDR1 and CDR2 are SEHNR and FQNEAQ (reference sequence). V gave up 3 bases and J gave up 0 bases, with 13 bases separating them. The CDR3 totals 16 residues.

The sequence came from a man aged 35-49 years with primary liver carcinoma and hepatitis B virus infection. This chain joins TRBV7-9 and TRBJ2-3, with D perhaps matching TRBD2 (5 bases). Sequencing used peripheral blood. CDR3 residues: CASSLRASSSTDTQYF. DNA for the CDR3: TGTGCCAGCAGCTTGCGGGCCAGCTCTAGCACAGATACGCAGTATTTT.